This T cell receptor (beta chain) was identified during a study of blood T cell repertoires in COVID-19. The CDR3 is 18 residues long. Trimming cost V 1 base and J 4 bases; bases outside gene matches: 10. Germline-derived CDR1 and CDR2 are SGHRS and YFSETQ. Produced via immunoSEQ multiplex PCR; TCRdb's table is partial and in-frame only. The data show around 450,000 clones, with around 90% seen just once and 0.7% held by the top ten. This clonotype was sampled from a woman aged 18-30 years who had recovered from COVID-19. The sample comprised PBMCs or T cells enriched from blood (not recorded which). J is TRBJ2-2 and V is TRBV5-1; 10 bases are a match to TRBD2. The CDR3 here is CASSLYPAGGIGTGELFF. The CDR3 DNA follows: TGCGCCAGCAGCTTGTACCCAGCGGGGGGGATTGGCACCGGGGAGCTGTTTTTT.